This T cell receptor beta chain originates from a study of T cell repertoires in aging, cancer and after chemotherapy. Peripheral blood genomic DNA, not sorted cells or RNA, was the template. This clonotype showed up just a few times. A mixed TRB-A/B primer pool amplified rearranged TRB by multiplex touch-down PCR. TCRdb re-called the multiplex PCR reads through MiXCR, storing one row per CDR3 protein. The data show 10,000 to 12,000 distinct CDR3 sequences, roughly 25% seen once. The length of the CDR3 is 15 residues. Germline-derived CDR1 and CDR2 are MNHEY and SMNVEV (reference sequence). Between the trimmed V and J ends, which lost 6 bases and 1 base, there was a span of 15 bases.

The sample comprised blood. The receptor was isolated from a human donor in good health. The chain has TRBV27 and TRBJ1-2; the D is unclear. The CDR3 nucleotides read TGTGCCAGCAGCCCAAGGACGGGATTTAACTATGGCTACACCTTC. Translating it yields CASSPRTGFNYGYTF.